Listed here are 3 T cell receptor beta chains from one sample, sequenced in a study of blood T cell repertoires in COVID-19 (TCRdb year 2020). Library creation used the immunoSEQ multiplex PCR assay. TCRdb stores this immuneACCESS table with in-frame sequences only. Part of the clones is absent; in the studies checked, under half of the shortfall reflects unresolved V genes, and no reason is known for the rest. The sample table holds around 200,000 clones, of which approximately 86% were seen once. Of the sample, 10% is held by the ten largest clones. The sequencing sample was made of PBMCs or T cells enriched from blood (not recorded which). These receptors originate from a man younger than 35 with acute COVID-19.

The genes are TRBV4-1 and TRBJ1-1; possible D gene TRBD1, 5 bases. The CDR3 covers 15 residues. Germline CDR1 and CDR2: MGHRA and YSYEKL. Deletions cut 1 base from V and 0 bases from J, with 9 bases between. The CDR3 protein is CASSQAQGLNTEAFF. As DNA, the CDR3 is TGCGCCAGCAGCCAAGCCCAGGGTCTGAACACTGAAGCTTTCTTT.

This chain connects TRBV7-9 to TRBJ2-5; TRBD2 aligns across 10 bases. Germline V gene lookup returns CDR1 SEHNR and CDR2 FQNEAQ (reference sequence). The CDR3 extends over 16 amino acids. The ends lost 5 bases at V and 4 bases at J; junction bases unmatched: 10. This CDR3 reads CASSPLGAGGRETQYF. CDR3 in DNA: TGTGCCAGCAGCCCGCTGGGAGCGGGAGGGCGAGAGACCCAGTACTTC.

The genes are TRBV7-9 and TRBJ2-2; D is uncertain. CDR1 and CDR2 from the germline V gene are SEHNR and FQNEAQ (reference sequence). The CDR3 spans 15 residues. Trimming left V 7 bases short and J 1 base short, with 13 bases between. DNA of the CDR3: TGTGCCAGCAACAGTCTGTGGCAGAACACCGGGGAGCTGTTTTTT. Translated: CASNSLWQNTGELFF.